This is a list of T cell receptor beta chains from one sample in a study of T cells in Graves' hyperthyroidism and ophthalmopathy. TCRdb ran MiXCR on the multiplex PCR reads and lists one entry per CDR3 protein. The data contain 600,000 to 750,000 distinct CDR3 sequences, roughly 17% of them singletons. Sequencing was performed on blood. All receptors come from a man aged 50 or older with Graves' hyperthyroidism. The CDR3 runs from the conserved cysteine through the conserved F or W. A D gene is named only where the DNA matches it firmly. Clone size is stated in some rows and not others, as once, few, many or a class when expanded.

d_call cdr3_length j_call clone_size v_call cdr3_aa cdr3_nt
. 17 TRBJ2-2 few TRBV7-6 CASSLTRLLRGTGELFF TGTGCCAGCAGCTTAACTAGACTCCTTCGTGGCACCGGGGAGCTGTTTTTT
TRBD1 16 TRBJ1-1 . TRBV5-8 CASRPRARGRGTEAFF TGTGCCAGCAGACCACGGGCCAGGGGGCGAGGCACTGAAGCTTTCTTT
TRBD1 13 TRBJ1-1 many TRBV19 CASSRTGYTEAFF TGTGCCAGTAGCCGGACAGGGTACACTGAAGCTTTCTTT
. 11 TRBJ1-1 . TRBV20-1 CSAVGPREAFF TGCAGTGCTGTGGGACCCCGGGAAGCTTTCTTT
TRBD2 17 TRBJ2-1 few TRBV28 CASSPSSGFRSYNEQFF TGTGCCAGCAGTCCCTCTAGCGGTTTTCGATCCTACAATGAGCAGTTCTTC
. 14 TRBJ1-1 few TRBV3-1 CASSQVGGRAEAFF TGTGCCAGCAGCCAAGTTGGGGGGAGGGCTGAAGCTTTCTTT
. 15 TRBJ1-1 . TRBV11-2 CASSGRSLGSTEAFF TGTGCCAGCAGCGGGCGCTCCCTGGGTAGCACTGAAGCTTTCTTT
TRBD2 14 TRBJ2-2 few TRBV20-1 CSAAGLAGAGELFF TGCAGTGCTGCAGGCCTAGCGGGAGCCGGGGAGCTGTTTTTT
. 16 TRBJ2-5 many TRBV7-9 CASSLDAAWGWETQYF TGTGCCAGCAGCTTAGATGCAGCGTGGGGGTGGGAGACCCAGTACTTC
. 14 TRBJ2-3 few TRBV6-2/TRBV6-3 CASSYSTRADTQYF TGTGCCAGCAGTTACTCGACTCGTGCTGATACGCAGTATTTT
TRBD2 15 TRBJ2-7 few TRBV20-1 CSARALAGGLWEQYF TGCAGTGCTAGAGCTCTAGCGGGAGGTCTGTGGGAGCAGTACTTC
. 14 TRBJ2-7 few TRBV5-6 CASSLIGAMYEQYF TGTGCCAGCAGCTTGATTGGGGCGATGTACGAGCAGTACTTC
TRBD1 13 TRBJ1-2 many TRBV27 CASSSDRVSGYTF TGTGCCAGCAGTTCGGACAGGGTCTCTGGCTACACCTTC
. 12 TRBJ2-7 few TRBV12-3/TRBV12-4 CASSSPSSEQYF TGTGCCAGCAGCTCTCCGAGTTCCGAGCAGTACTTC
TRBD1 15 TRBJ2-3 . TRBV2 CASSLGQISTDTQYF TGTGCCAGCAGTTTGGGACAGATTAGCACAGATACGCAGTATTTT
. 15 TRBJ1-1 . TRBV6-2/TRBV6-3 CASTEDRYSNTEAFF TGTGCCAGCACGGAGGACCGGTACAGTAACACTGAAGCTTTCTTT
. 16 TRBJ1-2 . TRBV7-9 CASSLEGLASNYGYTF TGTGCCAGCAGCTTAGAGGGGCTCGCTTCTAACTATGGCTACACCTTC
TRBD1 15 TRBJ1-1 . TRBV29-1 CSVTGTGGRNTEAFF TGCAGCGTTACCGGGACAGGGGGTAGGAACACTGAAGCTTTCTTT
TRBD2 12 TRBJ2-3 . TRBV19 CASSNLAGSQYF TGTGCCAGTAGTAACCTAGCGGGCTCGCAGTATTTT
. 11 TRBJ2-7 many TRBV28 CASSVPGQQYF TGTGCCAGCAGTGTACCGGGACAGCAGTACTTC
. 14 TRBJ2-7 few TRBV7-9 CASSLREFPYEQYF TGTGCCAGCAGCTTAAGGGAGTTTCCCTACGAGCAGTACTTC
. 14 TRBJ2-3 few TRBV29-1 CSVELSGGPDTQYF TGCAGCGTTGAACTTTCAGGAGGTCCAGATACGCAGTATTTT